Each of the 26 T cell receptor beta chains below was sequenced from the same sample in a study of T-cell reconstitution after alpha-beta-depleted transplantation in children. It was with unique molecular identifiers that the TCRbeta library was prepared. Via MiXCR, TCRdb re-called the PCR reads, giving one row per CDR3 protein. This sample has 450,000 to 550,000 distinct CDR3 sequences, with 9.5% to 12% found just once. Source: PBMCs, mostly from graft donor cells, taken 180 days after TCRalphabeta/CD19-depleted stem cell transplant. The receptor source for this set is a female patient aged 2-10 years who had a stem cell transplant for aplastic anemia, so the T cells may come from the graft donor.

The rearrangement uses TRBV28 and TRBJ1-4; D possibly corresponds to TRBD1 (5 bases). Trimming cost V 6 bases and J 5 bases, with 19 bases left between them. The CDR3 has 16 amino acids. Germline V gene lookup returns CDR1 MDHEN and CDR2 SYDVKM. CDR3 loop: CASSNPLGGGNEKLFF. CDR3 DNA: TGTGCCAGCAGCAACCCCCTGGGGGGTGGGAATGAAAAACTGTTTTTT. Complete variable domain (other parts from reference TRBV28 and TRBJ1-4): DVKVTQSSRYLVKRTGEKVFLECVQDMDHENMFWYRQDPGLGLRLIYFSYDVKMKEKGDIPEGYSVSREKKERFSLILESASTNQTSMYLCASSNPLGGGNEKLFFGSGTQLSVL.

In its sample, this clonotype was seen a few times. The chain employs TRBV27 and TRBJ2-3; the D call may be TRBD1 or TRBD2 (5 bases each). V was trimmed by 7 bases and J by 7 bases, leaving 18 bases between them. Germline assignment: CDR1 MNHEY and CDR2 SMNVEV (reference sequence). The length of the CDR3 is 14 residues. As DNA, the CDR3 is TGTGCCAGCACTCCCCGAGGGGCTATGAATACGCAGTATTTT. This codes for CASTPRGAMNTQYF.

This clonotype has ten or more counts. The chain is built from TRBV5-1 and TRBJ2-2; tentative D call: TRBD1 (5 bases). The CDR3 length is 14 residues. Trimming removed 4 bases from V and 1 base from J, with 8 bases in between. Germline V gene sequence: CDR1 SGHRS, CDR2 YFSETQ. The CDR3 bases are TGCGCCAGCAGCGGGGCAGGGAACACCGGGGAGCTGTTTTTT. Translated: CASSGAGNTGELFF.

The V and J genes are TRBV24-1 and TRBJ2-5, with 14 bases fitting TRBD2. Per germline, CDR1 KGHDR and CDR2 SFDVKD. This CDR3 is built from 19 residues. V shed 5 bases and J 5 bases; nucleotides not matched to a gene: 15. Here the CDR3 reads CATSVRPAGLAGVGETQYF. The DNA of the CDR3 is TGTGCCACCAGTGTCCGCCCCGCGGGACTAGCGGGAGTGGGCGAGACCCAGTACTTC.

In this sample, this clonotype turned up a few times. The V call is TRBV6-2 or TRBV6-3, the J call TRBJ2-1; 10 positions match TRBD2. Per germline, CDR1 MNHEY and CDR2 SVGEGT. Trimming at V came to 0 bases and at J to 3 bases, leaving 2 bases not matched to a gene. This CDR3 comprises 16 residues. The CDR3 protein is CASSYSSGRVYNEQFF. The CDR3 DNA is TGTGCCAGCAGTTACTCGAGCGGGAGGGTCTACAATGAGCAGTTCTTC.

In its sample, this clonotype was seen a few times. The gene calls are TRBV24-1 and TRBJ2-1, with unresolved D. CDR1 and CDR2 from the germline V gene are KGHDR and SFDVKD. This CDR3 contains 14 residues. Trimming cost V 0 bases and J 3 bases, with 5 bases left between them. The CDR3: CATSDLDGYNEQFF. In DNA, the CDR3 is TGTGCCACCAGTGATTTGGACGGCTACAATGAGCAGTTCTTC.

The V gene is TRBV10-1, the J gene TRBJ2-3; a possible D gene is TRBD2 (5 bases). This CDR3 contains 11 residues. The germline gives CDR1 WNHNN, CDR2 SYGVQD (reference sequence). Between the trimmed V and J ends, which lost 3 bases and 8 bases, there was a span of 6 bases. The CDR3 is CASSERGTQYF. The DNA of the CDR3 is TGCGCCAGCAGTGAACGGGGTACGCAGTATTTT.

The chain is built from TRBV12-3 or TRBV12-4 and TRBJ1-5; D possibly corresponds to TRBD1 (5 bases). The V and J ends lost 2 bases and 3 bases respectively, with 17 bases between them. This CDR3 has 17 residues. CDR3 amino acids: CASSLQAGNFFNQPQHF. The CDR3 bases are TGTGCCAGCAGTTTACAGGCAGGGAATTTTTTCAATCAGCCCCAGCATTTT.

The gene calls are TRBV29-1 and TRBJ1-1, with D possibly being TRBD1 (6 bases). Germline loops: CDR1 SQVTM, CDR2 ANQGSEA. This CDR3 has 13 amino acids. V dropped 6 bases and J dropped 4 bases, with 15 bases sitting between them. Written as DNA, the CDR3 is TGCAGCGTCTCCAGGGGCGGGAGCACTGAAGCTTTCTTT. Amino acid sequence: CSVSRGGSTEAFF.

Only a few counts were recorded for this clonotype. The chain couples TRBV27 to TRBJ1-2, with unresolved D. The germline gives CDR1 MNHEY, CDR2 SMNVEV (reference sequence). CDR3 length: 15 amino acids. V was trimmed by 4 bases and J by 0 bases, leaving 12 bases between them. DNA of the CDR3: TGTGCCAGCAGTTCCGAGGTGGGAGCTAACTATGGCTACACCTTC. This translates into CASSSEVGANYGYTF.

This sequence joins TRBV11-2 and TRBJ2-7; D might be TRBD2 (6 bases). The germline gives CDR1 SGHAT, CDR2 FQNNGV. V was pared by 2 bases and J by 3 bases, with 23 bases between. The CDR3 totals 18 residues. CDR3 bases: TGTGCCAGCAGCTTAAGGCATAGCGGCCCTAAAGGTGGCTACGAGCAGTACGTC. Translated: CASSLRHSGPKGGYEQYV.

J is TRBJ1-2 and V is TRBV29-1, with a weak D call TRBD1 (5 bases). This CDR3 region has 14 residues. V was cut by 2 bases and J by 4 bases, with 14 bases left in between. The germline CDR1 and CDR2 sequences are SQVTM and ANQGSEA. For the CDR3, the DNA is TGCAGCGTTGAAACTTCCCCGGGACGCTATGGCTACACCTTC. This gives the protein CSVETSPGRYGYTF.

This clonotype appeared many times. The V call is TRBV28, the J call TRBJ1-1, with 10 bases that match TRBD1. V shed 5 bases, J shed 8 bases, and the junction held 14 bases outside the gene matches. Germline V gene sequence: CDR1 MDHEN, CDR2 SYDVKM. CDR3 length equals 16 residues. CDR3 residues: CASSTLTSGTGEEAFF. DNA of the CDR3: TGTGCCAGCAGTACACTTACCTCGGGGACAGGGGAAGAAGCTTTCTTT.

This clonotype was observed many times. The CDR3: CASSAGTGGPSYEQYF. CDR3 bases: TGTGCCAGCAGTGCCGGGACAGGGGGTCCCTCCTACGAGCAGTACTTC. The V call is TRBV25-1, the J call TRBJ2-7; the match to TRBD1 covers 11 bases. The CDR3 extends over 16 amino acids. Germline assignment: CDR1 MGHDK and CDR2 SYGVNS. Trimming at V came to 4 bases and at J to 0 bases, leaving 5 bases not matched to a gene.

This clonotype came up a few times. The chain's CDR3 is CASSRLVSTDTQYF. The CDR3 bases are TGTGCCAGCAGCCGACTAGTTAGCACAGATACGCAGTATTTT. This rearrangement joins TRBV5-5 to TRBJ2-3; TRBD2 is a possible D gene (6 bases). Trimming pared 4 bases from V and 0 bases from J, leaving 9 bases between. CDR1 and CDR2 (germline): SGHKS, YYEKEE (reference sequence). This CDR3 is 14 amino acids long. Full variable domain (rest looked up from reference TRBV5-5 and TRBJ2-3): DAGVTQSPTHLIKTRGQQVTLRCSPISGHKSVSWYQQVLGQGPQFIFQYYEKEERGRGNFPDRFSARQFPNYSSELNVNALLLGDSALYLCASSRLVSTDTQYFGPGTRLTVL.

This chain uses TRBV12-3 or TRBV12-4 with TRBJ2-5; possible D gene TRBD2, 6 bases. Trimming removed 8 bases from V and 5 bases from J, with 15 bases in between. This CDR3 comprises 13 residues. CDR3 bases: TGTGCCAGCGGCCCACTAGGGAGGGAGACCCAGTACTTC. The encoded protein is CASGPLGRETQYF.

There are many counts of this clonotype. The J gene is TRBJ2-6, the V gene TRBV5-1; D is undetermined. Germline lookup yields CDR1 SGHRS and CDR2 YFSETQ. V was clipped by 0 bases and J by 4 bases, with 8 bases between them. The CDR3 is made up of 15 amino acids. For the CDR3, the DNA is TGCGCCAGCAGCTTGGGGGAAACCGGGGCCAACGTCCTGACTTTC. Its translation is CASSLGETGANVLTF.

This clonotype was picked up many times. The J gene is TRBJ1-1, the V gene TRBV5-1; 8 bases fit TRBD1. This CDR3 has 16 residues. Germline V gene sequence: CDR1 SGHRS, CDR2 YFSETQ. With V trimmed by 0 bases and J by 0 bases, 4 bases remained unmatched. CDR3 DNA: TGCGCCAGCAGCTTGGGAGGACAGGGTTTGAACACTGAAGCTTTCTTT. It codes for CASSLGGQGLNTEAFF.

This chain uses TRBV19 with TRBJ2-5, with 7 bases fitting TRBD1. V shed 5 bases, J shed 1 base, and the junction held 4 bases outside the gene matches. This CDR3 has 14 amino acids. Germline V gene data show CDR1 as LNHDA and CDR2 as SQIVND (reference sequence). This chain's CDR3 is CASSLTGIQETQYF. CDR3 coding DNA: TGTGCCAGTAGTCTGACAGGGATCCAAGAGACCCAGTACTTC.

This clonotype was observed many times. The genes are TRBV5-1 and TRBJ2-1; D may be TRBD2 (6 bases). V was clipped by 5 bases and J by 0 bases, with 12 bases between them. Germline V gene lookup returns CDR1 SGHRS and CDR2 YFSETQ. The CDR3 totals 15 residues. The CDR3: CASRNSGNSYNEQFF. CDR3 DNA: TGCGCCAGCAGAAATAGCGGAAACTCCTACAATGAGCAGTTCTTC. Complete variable domain (other parts from reference TRBV5-1 and TRBJ2-1): KAGVTQTPRYLIKTRGQQVTLSCSPISGHRSVSWYQQTPGQGLQFLFEYFSETQRNKGNFPGRFSGRQFSNSRSEMNVSTLELGDSALYLCASRNSGNSYNEQFFGPGTRLTVL.

The chain links TRBV7-9 to TRBJ2-7; maybe TRBD2 (5 bases). Germline V gives CDR1 SEHNR, CDR2 FQNEAQ (reference sequence). This CDR3 has 14 amino acids. V was clipped by 3 bases and J by 0 bases, with 9 bases between them. The CDR3 loop is CASSFRRDSYEQYF. CDR3 DNA sequence: TGTGCCAGCAGCTTTCGCCGGGACTCCTACGAGCAGTACTTC.

This clonotype was counted only a few times. This chain uses TRBV5-1 with TRBJ2-3; D remains ambiguous. Between the trimmed V and J ends, which lost 0 bases and 1 base, there was a span of 6 bases. The CDR3 length is 14 residues. In germline, CDR1 is SGHRS, CDR2 YFSETQ. CDR3 amino acids: CASSLDGGTDTQYF. CDR3 in DNA: TGCGCCAGCAGCTTGGACGGCGGCACAGATACGCAGTATTTT.

This clonotype has a count of ten or more. J is TRBJ2-1 and V is TRBV5-1; 9 bases fit TRBD2. Trimming took 3 bases from V and 6 from J; bases not matched to a gene: 13. The CDR3 has 17 residues. Germline V gives CDR1 SGHRS, CDR2 YFSETQ. The CDR3 here is CASSWGGNGLASNEQFF. The DNA of the CDR3 is TGCGCCAGCAGCTGGGGCGGAAACGGACTAGCGTCCAATGAGCAGTTCTTC.

The V and J genes are TRBV6-5 and TRBJ1-2, with D possibly TRBD1 on 6 matching bases. V lost 5 bases and J lost 3, with 16 bases in between. The length of the CDR3 is 15 residues. From germline, CDR1 is MNHEY and CDR2 SVGAGI. The CDR3 DNA reads TGTGCCAGCAGTAACCACAGGGAGTTTTACTATGGCTACACCTTC. Protein: CASSNHREFYYGYTF.

The J gene is TRBJ2-1, the V gene TRBV13, with 10 bases lining up with TRBD1. CDR3 length equals 15 residues. V lost 5 bases to trimming and J lost 7 bases; unmatched junction nucleotides: 8. The germline CDR1 and CDR2 sequences are PRHDT and FYEKMQ (reference sequence). The CDR3 loop is CASSPNRDRGNEQFF. CDR3 bases: TGTGCCAGCAGCCCAAACCGGGACAGGGGTAATGAGCAGTTCTTC.

This chain uses TRBV20-1 with TRBJ2-5; D is uncertain. Trimming stripped 3 bases from V and 2 bases from J, with 7 bases between. The CDR3 loop spans 12 amino acids. Per the germline V gene, CDR1 is DFQATT and CDR2 is SNEGSKA (reference sequence). The CDR3 nucleotides read TGCAGTGCTAGGCTTAGACAAGAGACCCAGTACTTC. It yields the protein CSARLRQETQYF.